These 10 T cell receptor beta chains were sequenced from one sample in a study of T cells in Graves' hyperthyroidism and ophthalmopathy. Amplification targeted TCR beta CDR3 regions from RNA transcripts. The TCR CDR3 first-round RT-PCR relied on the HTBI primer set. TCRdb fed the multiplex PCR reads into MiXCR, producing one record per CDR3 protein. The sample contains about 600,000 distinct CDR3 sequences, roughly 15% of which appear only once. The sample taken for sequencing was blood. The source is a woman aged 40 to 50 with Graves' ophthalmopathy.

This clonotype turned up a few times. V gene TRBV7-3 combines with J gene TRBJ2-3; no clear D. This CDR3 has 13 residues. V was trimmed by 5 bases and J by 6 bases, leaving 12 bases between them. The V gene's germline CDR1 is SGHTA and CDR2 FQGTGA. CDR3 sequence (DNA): TGTGCCAGCAGCACTAACCCCGTGGATACGCAGTATTTT. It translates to CASSTNPVDTQYF.

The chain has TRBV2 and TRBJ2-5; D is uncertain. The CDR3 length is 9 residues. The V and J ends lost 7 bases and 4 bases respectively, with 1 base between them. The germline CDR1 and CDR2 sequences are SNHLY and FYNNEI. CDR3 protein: CASTETQYF. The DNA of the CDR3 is TGTGCCAGCACAGAGACCCAGTACTTC.

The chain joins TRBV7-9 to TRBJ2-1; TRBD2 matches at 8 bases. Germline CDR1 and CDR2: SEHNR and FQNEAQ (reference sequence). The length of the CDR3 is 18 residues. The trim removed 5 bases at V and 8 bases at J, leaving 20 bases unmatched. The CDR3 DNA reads TGTGCCAGCAGCCCGGTACTAGCGGCCCCCCTTGTCGGCGATGAGCAGTTCTTC. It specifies CASSPVLAAPLVGDEQFF.

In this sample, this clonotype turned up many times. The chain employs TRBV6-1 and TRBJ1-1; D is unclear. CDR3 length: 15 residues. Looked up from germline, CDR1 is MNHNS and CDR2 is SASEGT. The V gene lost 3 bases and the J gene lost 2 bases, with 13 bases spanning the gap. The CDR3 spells CASSENRPINTEAFF. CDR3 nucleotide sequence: TGTGCCAGCAGTGAGAACAGACCCATTAACACTGAAGCTTTCTTT.

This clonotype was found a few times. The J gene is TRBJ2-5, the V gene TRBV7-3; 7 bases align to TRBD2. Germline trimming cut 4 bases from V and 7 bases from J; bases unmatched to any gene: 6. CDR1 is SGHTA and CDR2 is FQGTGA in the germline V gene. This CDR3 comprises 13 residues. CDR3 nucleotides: TGTGCCAGCAGCTCCGGTGGGGGGGGGACCCAGTACTTC. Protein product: CASSSGGGGTQYF.

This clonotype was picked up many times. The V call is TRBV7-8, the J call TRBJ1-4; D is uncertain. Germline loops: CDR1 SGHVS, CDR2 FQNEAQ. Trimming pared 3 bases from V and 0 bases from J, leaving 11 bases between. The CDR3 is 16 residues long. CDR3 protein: CASSFNRGSTNEKLFF. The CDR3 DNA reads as TGTGCCAGCAGCTTTAACCGGGGTTCAACTAATGAAAAACTGTTTTTT. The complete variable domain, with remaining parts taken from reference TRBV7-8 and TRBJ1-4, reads GAGVSQSPRYKVAKRGQDVALRCDPISGHVSLFWYQQALGQGPEFLTYFQNEAQLDKSGLPSDRFFAERPEGSVSTLKIQRTQQEDSAVYLCASSFNRGSTNEKLFFGSGTQLSVL.

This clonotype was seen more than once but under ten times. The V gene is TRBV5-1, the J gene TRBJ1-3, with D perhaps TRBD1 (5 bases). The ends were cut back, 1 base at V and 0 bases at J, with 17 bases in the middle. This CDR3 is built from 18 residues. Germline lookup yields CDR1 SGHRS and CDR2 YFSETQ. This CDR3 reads CASSLQSRDSNSGNTIYF. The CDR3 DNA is TGCGCCAGCAGCTTGCAAAGCCGGGACTCAAACTCTGGAAACACCATATATTTT.

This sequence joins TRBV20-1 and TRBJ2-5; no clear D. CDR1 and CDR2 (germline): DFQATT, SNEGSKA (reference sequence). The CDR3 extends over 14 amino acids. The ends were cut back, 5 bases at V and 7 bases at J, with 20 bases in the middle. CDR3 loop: CSAQFRAPGGTQYF. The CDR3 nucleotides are TGCAGTGCTCAATTCCGGGCCCCCGGCGGGACCCAGTACTTC.

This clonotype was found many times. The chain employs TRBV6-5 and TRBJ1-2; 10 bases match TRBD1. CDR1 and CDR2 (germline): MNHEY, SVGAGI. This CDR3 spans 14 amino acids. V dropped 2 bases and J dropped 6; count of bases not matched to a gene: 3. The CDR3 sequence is CASSYPGTGDGYTF. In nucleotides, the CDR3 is TGTGCCAGCAGTTACCCCGGGACAGGGGATGGCTACACCTTC.

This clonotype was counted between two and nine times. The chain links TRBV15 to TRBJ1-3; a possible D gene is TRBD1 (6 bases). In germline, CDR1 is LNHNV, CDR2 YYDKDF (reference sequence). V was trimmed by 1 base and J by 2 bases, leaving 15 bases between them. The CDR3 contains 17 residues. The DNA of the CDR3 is TGTGCCACCAGCAGAGGCCGCGCGGGGGGCCCTGGAAACACCATATATTTT. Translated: CATSRGRAGGPGNTIYF.